This is a list of T cell receptor beta chains from one sample in a study of T-cell reconstitution after alpha-beta-depleted transplantation in children. One entry per CDR3 protein, called by TCRdb with MiXCR from the PCR reads. The data hold more than 85,000 distinct CDR3 sequences, with approximately 6% observed a single time. The source material was PBMCs, mostly from graft donor cells, sampled 60 days after TCRalphabeta/CD19-depleted stem cell transplant. The receptors shown here come from a female patient aged 2 to 10 who had a stem cell transplant for Fanconi anemia, so the T cells may come from the graft donor. Both conserved end residues are part of each CDR3. The D gene is left open where the match is weak. Where a row states a size, it is once, few, many or the class of an expanded clone; other rows omit it.

size: many
V: TRBV6-5
J: TRBJ2-6
D: .
DNA: TGTGCCAGCAGTTACGGTATAGGCACTGGAACCTCTGGGGCCAACGTCCTGACTTTC
CDR3: CASSYGIGTGTSGANVLTF

size: .
V: TRBV4-2
J: TRBJ2-2
D: TRBD2
DNA: TGTGCCAGCAGCCAAGCGGGGGGGGCGAACACCGGGGAGCTGTTTTTT
CDR3: CASSQAGGANTGELFF

size: many
V: TRBV28
J: TRBJ1-2
D: .
DNA: TGTGCCAGCAGGGAGACACCAGGGCCCCACTATGGCTACACCTTC
CDR3: CASRETPGPHYGYTF

size: many
V: TRBV29-1
J: TRBJ2-3
D: .
DNA: TGCAGCGTTGAAGAAGCCCCTAGCACAGATACGCAGTATTTT
CDR3: CSVEEAPSTDTQYF

size: many
V: TRBV9
J: TRBJ2-3
D: .
DNA: TGTGCCAGCAGCGTAGGGTCTACCCAAGGCGATACGCAGTATTTT
CDR3: CASSVGSTQGDTQYF

size: many
V: TRBV21-1
J: TRBJ2-3
D: .
DNA: TGTGCCAGCAGCAAAGATAGTAGGACTAGCGGGCTCACAGATACGCAGTATTTT
CDR3: CASSKDSRTSGLTDTQYF

size: many
V: TRBV15
J: TRBJ2-3
D: .
DNA: TGTGCCACCAGCAGAGTCGACTCCGGGTTAGATACGCAGTATTTT
CDR3: CATSRVDSGLDTQYF

size: few
V: TRBV5-1
J: TRBJ1-2
D: .
DNA: TGCGCCAGCACCGACGCGGGGGGCAACTATGGCTACACCTTC
CDR3: CASTDAGGNYGYTF

size: many
V: TRBV4-1
J: TRBJ2-3
D: TRBD2
DNA: TGCGCCAGCAGCCAAATCCTAGCGGGAGTGGTTACTAGCACAGATACGCAGTATTTT
CDR3: CASSQILAGVVTSTDTQYF

size: many
V: TRBV12-5
J: TRBJ2-1
D: TRBD2
DNA: TGTGCTAGTGGTTTGGCCAGCGGGGGCGATGAGCAGTTCTTC
CDR3: CASGLASGGDEQFF

size: many
V: TRBV7-6
J: TRBJ2-1
D: TRBD2
DNA: TGTGCCAGCAGCTTAGAGGGGACACTAGCGGGAATCGCCAATGAGCAGTTCTTC
CDR3: CASSLEGTLAGIANEQFF

size: many
V: TRBV21-1
J: TRBJ1-1
D: .
DNA: TGTGCCAGCAGCAAAGATAAGGCCACTGAAGCTTTCTTT
CDR3: CASSKDKATEAFF

size: many
V: TRBV12-3/TRBV12-4
J: TRBJ2-2
D: .
DNA: TGTGCCAGCAGTTTGGGGCAGGTATTTTCCAACACCGGGGAGCTGTTTTTT
CDR3: CASSLGQVFSNTGELFF

size: many
V: TRBV6-2/TRBV6-3
J: TRBJ2-7
D: .
DNA: TGTGCCAGCAGTTACTCGGCGCAGGGGTTCTCCTACGAGCAGTACTTC
CDR3: CASSYSAQGFSYEQYF

size: many
V: TRBV4-2
J: TRBJ2-1
D: .
DNA: TGTGCCAGCAGCCAAGGTCAGGGGTGGTCCTACAATGAGCAGTTCTTC
CDR3: CASSQGQGWSYNEQFF

size: many
V: TRBV2
J: TRBJ2-1
D: .
DNA: TGTGCCAGCACAGATGCGGGGGCACCATACAATGAGCAGTTCTTC
CDR3: CASTDAGAPYNEQFF

size: many
V: TRBV4-1
J: TRBJ2-7
D: .
DNA: TGCGCCAGCAGCCAAGAGAAGCTTCCGTACGAGCAGTACTTC
CDR3: CASSQEKLPYEQYF

size: many
V: TRBV12-3/TRBV12-4
J: TRBJ2-7
D: TRBD1
DNA: TGTGCCAGCAGTCCCCGCCGGGACAGGGGAACCTACGAGCAGTACTTC
CDR3: CASSPRRDRGTYEQYF

size: many
V: TRBV7-9
J: TRBJ2-1
D: .
DNA: TGTGCCAGCAGCTCAAGAGGACAGTGCAATGAGCAGTTCTTC
CDR3: CASSSRGQCNEQFF

size: many
V: TRBV29-1
J: TRBJ2-2
D: .
DNA: TGCAGCGTTGTGACAGGTACTCTGAACACCGGGGAGCTGTTTTTT
CDR3: CSVVTGTLNTGELFF

size: many
V: TRBV5-1
J: TRBJ2-3
D: .
DNA: TGCGCCAGCAGCTTGGTCATCAGCACAGATACGCAGTATTTT
CDR3: CASSLVISTDTQYF

size: .
V: TRBV2
J: TRBJ2-5
D: TRBD1
DNA: TGTGCCAGCGCCCGGGACAGGGATGAGACCCAGTACTTC
CDR3: CASARDRDETQYF

size: many
V: TRBV6-4
J: TRBJ2-1
D: TRBD2
DNA: TGTGCCAGCAGTGCCCAGACTAGCGGGGTGAGATTCTTC
CDR3: CASSAQTSGVRFF

size: many
V: TRBV20-1
J: TRBJ2-3
D: TRBD2
DNA: TGCAGTGCTAGCTTGCTAGCGGGGGGGTTACCTAGCACAGATACGCAGTATTTT
CDR3: CSASLLAGGLPSTDTQYF

size: few
V: TRBV5-1
J: TRBJ1-6
D: TRBD1
DNA: TGCGCCAGCAGCTCGGGACAGGGGCCGAATTCACCCCTCCACTTT
CDR3: CASSSGQGPNSPLHF

size: many
V: TRBV5-1
J: TRBJ2-7
D: .
DNA: TGCGCCAGCAGCTTGGCCGTCAACTCCTACGAGCAGTACTTC
CDR3: CASSLAVNSYEQYF

size: many
V: TRBV7-3
J: TRBJ2-1
D: .
DNA: TGTGCCAGCAGCTTACGGGGGAACGGGAATGAGCAGTTCTTC
CDR3: CASSLRGNGNEQFF

size: many
V: TRBV20-1
J: TRBJ1-2
D: TRBD1
DNA: TGCAGTGCTGCCGGGACAGGGGCCTATGGCTACACCTTC
CDR3: CSAAGTGAYGYTF

size: many
V: TRBV6-5
J: TRBJ2-2
D: TRBD2
DNA: TGTGCCAGCAGTTACGTAAAACTAGCGGGGGGGCCGACCGGGGAGCTGTTTTTT
CDR3: CASSYVKLAGGPTGELFF

size: many
V: TRBV4-1
J: TRBJ2-5
D: TRBD2
DNA: TGCGCCAGCAGCCGGGGACTAGTGGAGACCCAGTACTTC
CDR3: CASSRGLVETQYF

size: many
V: TRBV5-5
J: TRBJ2-1
D: TRBD2
DNA: TGTGCCAGCAGAGTTGCAGCGGGAGGCTCCTACAATGAGCAGTTCTTC
CDR3: CASRVAAGGSYNEQFF

size: many
V: TRBV4-2
J: TRBJ2-7
D: TRBD2
DNA: TGTGCCAGCAGCCAGACTAGCGGGGGGGCCTACGAGCAGTACTTC
CDR3: CASSQTSGGAYEQYF

size: many
V: TRBV4-2
J: TRBJ2-3
D: .
DNA: TGTGCCAGCAGCCAATCCCTATCAGGTGGCGGGACCCTCCCAGATACGCAGTATTTT
CDR3: CASSQSLSGGGTLPDTQYF

size: .
V: TRBV5-1
J: TRBJ2-5
D: TRBD1
DNA: TGCGCCAGCAGCTTGGGTCCGGGACAGACGATGTACCAAGAGACCCAGTACTTC
CDR3: CASSLGPGQTMYQETQYF

size: many
V: TRBV12-3/TRBV12-4
J: TRBJ2-1
D: .
DNA: TGTGCCAGCAGTTTAGCGGGGGGGCCGGTTAACGGTGAGCAGTTCTTC
CDR3: CASSLAGGPVNGEQFF

size: .
V: TRBV5-1
J: TRBJ1-1
D: .
DNA: TGCGCCAGCAGCTTAGGGTTTGGGAACACTGAAGCTTTCTTT
CDR3: CASSLGFGNTEAFF

size: few
V: TRBV23-1
J: TRBJ2-3
D: .
DNA: TGCGCCAGCAGTCAACGGGGACTGTCCACAGATACGCAGTATTTT
CDR3: CASSQRGLSTDTQYF

size: few
V: TRBV5-1
J: TRBJ2-7
D: TRBD1
DNA: TGCGCCAGCAGCTTGGCGGGACAGGGGTTATACGAGCAGTACTTC
CDR3: CASSLAGQGLYEQYF

size: many
V: TRBV7-9
J: TRBJ2-1
D: .
DNA: TGTGCCAGCAGCTTAAGCGGAGTTTACTCCTACAATGAGCAGTTCTTC
CDR3: CASSLSGVYSYNEQFF

size: .
V: TRBV20-1
J: TRBJ2-3
D: .
DNA: TGCAGTGCTAGGAAGGATCCTAGCACAGATACGCAGTATTTT
CDR3: CSARKDPSTDTQYF

size: many
V: TRBV5-6
J: TRBJ2-7
D: TRBD2
DNA: TGTGCCAGCAGCCCAGCGGGAGGGTCCTACGAGCAGTACTTC
CDR3: CASSPAGGSYEQYF

size: .
V: TRBV11-2
J: TRBJ1-4
D: .
DNA: TGTGCCAGCAGCTTAGTGGTTCGGGGAAATGAAAAACTGTTTTTT
CDR3: CASSLVVRGNEKLFF

size: many
V: TRBV11-1
J: TRBJ2-2
D: .
DNA: TGTGCCAGCAGCTTAGGGGCGAACACCGGGGAGCTGTTTTTT
CDR3: CASSLGANTGELFF

size: few
V: TRBV5-1
J: TRBJ2-7
D: .
DNA: TGCGCCAGCAGCTCTGCCTACGAGCAGTACTTC
CDR3: CASSSAYEQYF